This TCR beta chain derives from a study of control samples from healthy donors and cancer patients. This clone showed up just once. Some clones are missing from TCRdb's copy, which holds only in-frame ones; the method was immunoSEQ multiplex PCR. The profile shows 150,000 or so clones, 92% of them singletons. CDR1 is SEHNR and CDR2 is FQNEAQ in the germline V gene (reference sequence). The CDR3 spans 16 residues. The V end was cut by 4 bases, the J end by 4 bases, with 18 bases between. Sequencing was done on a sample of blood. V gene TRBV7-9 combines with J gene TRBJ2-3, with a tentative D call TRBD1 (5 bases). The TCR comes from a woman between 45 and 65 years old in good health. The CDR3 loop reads CASSSPGQGPADTQYF. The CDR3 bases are TGTGCCAGCAGCTCTCCTGGGCAGGGCCCCGCAGATACGCAGTATTTT.